The clone carrying this TCR beta chain has ten or more counts. Its antigen is as yet unknown. This entry comes from a study of regulatory T cells in long-lasting Graves disease. Whole-study results and caveats: Persistent Graves' cases showed lower TCR diversity than newly diagnosed cases. Preferential use of TRBV28, TRBJ1-2 and TRBJ2-5 was seen in persistent disease.

Described time point: newly diagnosed GD, antithyroid drugs for less than 3 months. From RNA extracted from PBMCs, the TCR library was made. From an endocrinology department in Xi'an, China, came the patients. This CDR3 comprises 15 residues. V shed 6 bases and J 6 bases; nucleotides not matched to a gene: 9. Building the TCR beta libraries relied on iRepertoire HTBI primers, and CDR3 regions underwent Arm-PCR. TCRdb re-derived calls from the multiplex PCR reads in MiXCR, one entry per CDR3 protein. The table lists about 530,000 distinct CDR3 sequences, 15% to 20% of them singletons, with 20% to 30% in the top ten. The data also belong to a second study, concerning T cells in Graves' hyperthyroidism and ophthalmopathy. That work states: The authors deemed Graves' hyperthyroidism stable absent ophthalmopathy progression within 18 months.

The chain is built from TRBV12-3 or TRBV12-4 and TRBJ1-5, with 9 bases fitting TRBD1. This sample comprised peripheral blood mononuclear cells (PBMCs), obtained at new diagnosis, from a patient treated with antithyroid drugs. The source is a woman aged 35 to 59 with Graves disease. DNA for the CDR3: TGTGCCAGCAGCCTAACCGGGACAGGGACTCAGCCCCAGCATTTT. Protein sequence: CASSLTGTGTQPQHF.